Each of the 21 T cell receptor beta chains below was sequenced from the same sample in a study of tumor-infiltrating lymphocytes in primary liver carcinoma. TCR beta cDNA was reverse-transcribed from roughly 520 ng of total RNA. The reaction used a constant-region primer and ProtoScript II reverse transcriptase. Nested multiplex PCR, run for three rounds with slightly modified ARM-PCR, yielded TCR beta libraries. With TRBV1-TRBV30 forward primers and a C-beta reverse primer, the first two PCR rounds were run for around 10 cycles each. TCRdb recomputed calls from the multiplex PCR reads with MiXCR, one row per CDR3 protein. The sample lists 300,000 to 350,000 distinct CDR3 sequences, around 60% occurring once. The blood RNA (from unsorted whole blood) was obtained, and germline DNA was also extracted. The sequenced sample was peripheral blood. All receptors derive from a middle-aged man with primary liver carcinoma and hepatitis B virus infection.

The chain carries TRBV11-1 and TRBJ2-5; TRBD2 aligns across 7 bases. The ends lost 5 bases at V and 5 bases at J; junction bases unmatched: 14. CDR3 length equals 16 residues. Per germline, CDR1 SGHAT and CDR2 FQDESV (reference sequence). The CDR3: CASSPIGLVGGETQYF. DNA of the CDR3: TGTGCCAGCAGCCCTATTGGACTAGTGGGAGGTGAGACCCAGTACTTC.

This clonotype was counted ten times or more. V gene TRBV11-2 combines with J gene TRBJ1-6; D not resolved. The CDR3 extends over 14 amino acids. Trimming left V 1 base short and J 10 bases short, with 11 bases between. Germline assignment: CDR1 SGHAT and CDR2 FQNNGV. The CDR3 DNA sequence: TGTGCCAGCAGCTTAGTTGCCTTAGGATCACCCCTCCACTTT. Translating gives CASSLVALGSPLHF.

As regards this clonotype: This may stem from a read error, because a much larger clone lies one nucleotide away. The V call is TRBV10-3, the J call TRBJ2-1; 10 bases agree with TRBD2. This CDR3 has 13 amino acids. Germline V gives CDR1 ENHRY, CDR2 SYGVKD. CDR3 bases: TGTGCCATCACTAGCGGGGGACTGAATGGGCAGTTCTTC. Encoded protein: CAITSGGLNGQFF.

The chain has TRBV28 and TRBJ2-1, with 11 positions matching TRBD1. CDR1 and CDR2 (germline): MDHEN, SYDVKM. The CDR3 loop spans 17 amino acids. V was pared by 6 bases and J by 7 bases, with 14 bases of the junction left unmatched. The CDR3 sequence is CASSRAPGQGARNEQFF. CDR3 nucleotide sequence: TGTGCCAGCAGCCGGGCGCCCGGACAGGGGGCAAGGAATGAGCAGTTCTTC. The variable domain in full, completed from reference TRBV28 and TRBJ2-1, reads DVKVTQSSRYLVKRTGEKVFLECVQDMDHENMFWYRQDPGLGLRLIYFSYDVKMKEKGDIPEGYSVSREKKERFSLILESASTNQTSMYLCASSRAPGQGARNEQFFGPGTRLTVL.

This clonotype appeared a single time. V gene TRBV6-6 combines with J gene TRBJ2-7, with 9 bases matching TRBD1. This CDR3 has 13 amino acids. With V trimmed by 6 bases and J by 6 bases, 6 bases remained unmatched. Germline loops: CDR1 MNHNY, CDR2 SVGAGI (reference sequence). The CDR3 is CASSVTGGFEQYF. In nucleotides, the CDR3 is TGTGCCAGCAGCGTTACAGGGGGCTTCGAGCAGTACTTC.

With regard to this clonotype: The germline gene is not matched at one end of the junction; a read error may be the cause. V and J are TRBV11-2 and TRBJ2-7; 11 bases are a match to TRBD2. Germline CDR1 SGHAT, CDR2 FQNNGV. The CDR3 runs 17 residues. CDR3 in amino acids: CASSPYRTSGLSYEQYF. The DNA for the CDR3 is TGTGCAAGCAGCCCCTATCGGACTAGCGGGTTGTCCTACGAGCAGTACTTC. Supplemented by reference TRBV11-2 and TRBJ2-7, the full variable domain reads EAGVAQSPRYKIIEKRQSVAFWCNPISGHATLYWYQQILGQGPKLLIQFQNNGVVDDSQLPKDRFSAERLKGVDSTLKIQPAKLEDSAVYLCASSPYRTSGLSYEQYFGPGTRLTVT.

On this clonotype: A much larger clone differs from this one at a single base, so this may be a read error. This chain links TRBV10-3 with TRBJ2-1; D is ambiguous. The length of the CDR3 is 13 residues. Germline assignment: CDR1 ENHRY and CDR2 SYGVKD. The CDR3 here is CTTGRGTENEQFF. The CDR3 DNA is TGTACCACCGGCCGAGGCACCGAGAATGAGCAGTTCTTC.

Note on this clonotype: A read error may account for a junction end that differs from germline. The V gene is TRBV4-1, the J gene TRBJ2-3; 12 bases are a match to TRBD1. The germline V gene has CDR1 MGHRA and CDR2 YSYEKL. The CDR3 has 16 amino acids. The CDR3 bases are TGCGCCAGCGGCCAAGATGGGACAGGGGGCGAAGATACGCAGTATTTC. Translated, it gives CASGQDGTGGEDTQYF.

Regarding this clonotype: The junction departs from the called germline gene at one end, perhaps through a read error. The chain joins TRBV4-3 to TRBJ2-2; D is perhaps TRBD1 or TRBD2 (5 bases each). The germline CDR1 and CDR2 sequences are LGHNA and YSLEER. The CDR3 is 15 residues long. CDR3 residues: CASSLVVGDTGELFF. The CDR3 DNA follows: TGCGCCAGTAGCCTAGTCGTGGGGGACACCGGGGAGCTGTTTTTT.

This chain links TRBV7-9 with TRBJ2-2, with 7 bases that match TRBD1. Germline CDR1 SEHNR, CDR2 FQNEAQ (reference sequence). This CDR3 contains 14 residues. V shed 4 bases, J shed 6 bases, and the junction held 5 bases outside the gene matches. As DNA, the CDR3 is TGTGCCAGCAGCTCTTCAGGGGGAGCCGGGGAGCTGTTTTTT. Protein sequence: CASSSSGGAGELFF.

CDR3 sequence: CASSLVWGGTDTQYF. The CDR3 nucleotides are TGTGCCAGCAGCTTGGTGTGGGGGGGCACAGATACGCAGTATTTT. The gene calls are TRBV5-4 and TRBJ2-3, with D tentatively TRBD2 (6 bases). V lost 0 bases to trimming and J lost 1 base, with 9 bases between them. The CDR3 extends over 15 amino acids. The germline V gene encodes CDR1 SGHNT and CDR2 YYREEE (reference sequence).

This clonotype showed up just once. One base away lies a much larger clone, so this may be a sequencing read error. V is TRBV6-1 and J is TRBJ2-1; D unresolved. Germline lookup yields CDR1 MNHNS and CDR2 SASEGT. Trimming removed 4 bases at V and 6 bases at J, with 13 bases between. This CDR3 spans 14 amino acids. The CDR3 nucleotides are TGTGCCAGCAGTGCCAGTGGCATAGGCAATGAGCAGTTCTTC. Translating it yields CASSASGIGNEQFF.

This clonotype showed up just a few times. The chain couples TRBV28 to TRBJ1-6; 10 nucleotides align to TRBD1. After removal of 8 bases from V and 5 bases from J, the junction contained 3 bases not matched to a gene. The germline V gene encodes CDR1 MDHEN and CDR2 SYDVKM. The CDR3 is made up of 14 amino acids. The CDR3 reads CASGGTGDNSPLHF. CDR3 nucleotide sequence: TGTGCCAGCGGTGGGACAGGGGATAATTCACCCCTCCACTTT.

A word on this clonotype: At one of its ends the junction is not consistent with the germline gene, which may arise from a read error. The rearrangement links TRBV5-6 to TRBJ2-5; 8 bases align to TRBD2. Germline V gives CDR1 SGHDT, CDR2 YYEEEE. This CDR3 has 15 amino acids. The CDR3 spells CASILVSGILETQYF. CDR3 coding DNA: TGTGCCAGCATCTTGGTTAGCGGGATTTTAGAGACCCAGTACTTC.

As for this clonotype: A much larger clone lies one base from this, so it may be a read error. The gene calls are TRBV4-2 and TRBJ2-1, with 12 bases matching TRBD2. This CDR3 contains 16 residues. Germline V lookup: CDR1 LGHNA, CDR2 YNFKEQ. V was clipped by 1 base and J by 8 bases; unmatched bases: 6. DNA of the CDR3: TGTGCCAGCAGCCAAGGTTGGCCTAGCGGGAGGGATGAGCAGTTCTTC. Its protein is CASSQGWPSGRDEQFF.

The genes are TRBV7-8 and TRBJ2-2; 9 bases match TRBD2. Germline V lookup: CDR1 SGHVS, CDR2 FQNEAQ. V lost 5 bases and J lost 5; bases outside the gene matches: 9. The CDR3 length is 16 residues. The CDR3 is CASSQHVAGVTGELFF. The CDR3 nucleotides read TGTGCCAGCAGCCAGCATGTAGCGGGAGTGACCGGGGAGCTGTTTTTT. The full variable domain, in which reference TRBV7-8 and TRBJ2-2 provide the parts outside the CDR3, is GAGVSQSPRYKVAKRGQDVALRCDPISGHVSLFWYQQALGQGPEFLTYFQNEAQLDKSGLPSDRFFAERPEGSVSTLKIQRTQQEDSAVYLCASSQHVAGVTGELFFGEGSRLTVL.

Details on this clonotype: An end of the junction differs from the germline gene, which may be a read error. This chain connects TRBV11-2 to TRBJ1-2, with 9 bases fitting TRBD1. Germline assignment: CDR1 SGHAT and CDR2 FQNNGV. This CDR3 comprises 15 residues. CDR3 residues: CASSYTGGSSSCYTF. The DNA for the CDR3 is TGCGCCAGCAGCTATACAGGGGGCTCCTCCTCTTGCTACACCTTC.

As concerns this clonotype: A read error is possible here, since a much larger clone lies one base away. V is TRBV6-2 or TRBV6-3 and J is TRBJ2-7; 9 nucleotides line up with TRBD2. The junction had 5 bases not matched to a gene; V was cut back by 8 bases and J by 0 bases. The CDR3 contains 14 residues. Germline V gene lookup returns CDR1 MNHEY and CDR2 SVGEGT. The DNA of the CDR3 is TGTGCCAGCGTGGTTAGCGGGAGCTCCTACGAGCAGTACTTC. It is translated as CASVVSGSSYEQYF.

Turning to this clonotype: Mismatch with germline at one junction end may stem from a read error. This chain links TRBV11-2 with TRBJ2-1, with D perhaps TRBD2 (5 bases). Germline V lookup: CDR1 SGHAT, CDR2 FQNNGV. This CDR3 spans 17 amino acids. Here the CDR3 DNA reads TGTGCCAGGAGCTTCTTGACTATCTTGGGCTCCTACAATGAGCAGTTCTTC. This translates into CARSFLTILGSYNEQFF.

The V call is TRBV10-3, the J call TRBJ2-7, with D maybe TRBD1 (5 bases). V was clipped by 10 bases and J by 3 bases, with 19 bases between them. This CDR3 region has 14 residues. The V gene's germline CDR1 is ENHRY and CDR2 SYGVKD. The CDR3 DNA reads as TGTGCCAATAGTGAGTCGGGCAGGGTCTACGAGCAGTACTTC. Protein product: CANSESGRVYEQYF.

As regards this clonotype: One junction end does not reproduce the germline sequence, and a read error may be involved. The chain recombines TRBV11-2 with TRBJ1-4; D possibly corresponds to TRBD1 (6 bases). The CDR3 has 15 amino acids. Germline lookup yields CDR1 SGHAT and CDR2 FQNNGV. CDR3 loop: CASSRTAGVYEKLLF. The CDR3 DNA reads TGTGCCAGCAGTCGGACAGCGGGGGTATATGAAAAACTGCTTTTT.